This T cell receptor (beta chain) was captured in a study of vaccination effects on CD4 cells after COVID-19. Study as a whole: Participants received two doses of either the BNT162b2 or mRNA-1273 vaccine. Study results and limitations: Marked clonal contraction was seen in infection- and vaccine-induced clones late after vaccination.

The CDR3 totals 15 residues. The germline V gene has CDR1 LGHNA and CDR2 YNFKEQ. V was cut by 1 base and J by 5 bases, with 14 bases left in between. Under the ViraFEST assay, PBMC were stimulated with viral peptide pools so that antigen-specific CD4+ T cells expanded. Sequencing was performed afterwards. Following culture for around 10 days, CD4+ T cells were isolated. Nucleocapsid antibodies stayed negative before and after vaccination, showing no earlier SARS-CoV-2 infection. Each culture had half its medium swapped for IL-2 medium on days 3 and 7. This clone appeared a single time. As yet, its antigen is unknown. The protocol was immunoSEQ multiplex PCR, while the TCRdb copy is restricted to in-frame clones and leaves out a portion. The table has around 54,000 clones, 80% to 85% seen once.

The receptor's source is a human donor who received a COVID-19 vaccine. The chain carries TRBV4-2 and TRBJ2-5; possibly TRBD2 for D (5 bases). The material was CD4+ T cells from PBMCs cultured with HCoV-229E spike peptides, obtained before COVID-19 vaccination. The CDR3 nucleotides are TGTGCCAGCAGCCAAGGGAAGCTAGCCCGGGAGACCCAGTACTTC. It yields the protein CASSQGKLARETQYF.